The next 4 T cell receptor beta chains were all read from a single sample in a study of cytomegalovirus exposure and HLA in healthy donors. PCR used 60 Vbeta primers and 13 Jbeta primers. Using immunoSEQ multiplex PCR, the repertoire was profiled, and TCRdb retains in-frame clones only, with some absent. Of approximately 120,000 clones in the sample, about four fifths were seen once. The sequencing sample was made of PBMCs. Source of these receptors: a woman in her fifties or sixties in good health and CMV-seropositive.

The rearrangement joins TRBV15 to TRBJ1-2, with D unresolved. Germline CDR1 reads LNHNV; CDR2 reads YYDKDF (reference sequence). Deletions cut 1 base from V and 5 bases from J, with 17 bases between. The CDR3 sequence is 16 residues long. The CDR3 region is CATSRAPVRLRYGYTF. The CDR3 nucleotides read TGTGCCACCAGCAGAGCCCCGGTCAGGCTCCGATATGGCTACACCTTC.

The rearrangement links TRBV7-6 to TRBJ1-1, with TRBD1 identical over 11 bases. This CDR3 contains 16 residues. The V and J ends lost 0 bases and 5 bases, in that order; junction bases with no gene match: 5. Germline V gene data show CDR1 as SGHVS and CDR2 as FNYEAQ. DNA of the CDR3: TGTGCCAGCAGCTTAGCGGACAGGGGGCTGGGTACTGAAGCTTTCTTT. Translation gives CASSLADRGLGTEAFF.

J is TRBJ2-2 and V is TRBV7-2; 10 bases are a match to TRBD2. This CDR3 has 15 residues. The germline V gene has CDR1 SGHTA and CDR2 FQGNSA. The V segment lost 5 bases and the J segment 9 bases; nucleotides outside the gene matches: 9. The chain's CDR3 is CASSSGLAVSRELFF. The CDR3 nucleotides read TGTGCCAGCAGCAGCGGACTAGCGGTTTCCCGGGAGCTGTTTTTT.

The chain joins TRBV4-1 to TRBJ2-1, with D tentatively TRBD2 (6 bases). Germline CDR1 and CDR2: MGHRA and YSYEKL. The CDR3 totals 17 residues. Trimming cost V 6 bases and J 0 bases, with 18 bases left between them. This CDR3 reads CASRGGNKPSSYNEQFF. CDR3 nucleotides: TGCGCCAGCAGGGGGGGTAATAAGCCGAGCTCCTACAATGAGCAGTTCTTC.